These T cell receptor beta chains were read from a single sample in a study of cytomegalovirus exposure and HLA in healthy donors. Using immunoSEQ multiplex PCR, the repertoire was profiled, and TCRdb retains in-frame clones only, with some absent. The table includes roughly 150,000 clones, around two thirds detected once. The sequencing sample was made of PBMCs. The receptors derive from a man aged 30 to 39 in good health and CMV-seropositive. Each CDR3 is given with its conserved first and last residue. Each record gives: V gene, clone size, D gene, J gene, CDR3 protein, CDR3 DNA. D genes are given only for firm matches. Size is omitted from some rows. Given values are once, few, many or a class for expanded clones.

v_call: TRBV5-4; clone_size: -; d_call: -; j_call: TRBJ1-1; cdr3_aa: CASSKDSMNTEAFF; cdr3_nt: TGTGCCAGCAGCAAGGACAGTATGAACACTGAAGCTTTCTTT
v_call: TRBV6-5; clone_size: -; d_call: -; j_call: TRBJ1-1; cdr3_aa: CASSGWGGRYTEAFF; cdr3_nt: TGTGCCAGCAGCGGATGGGGGGGACGGTATACTGAAGCTTTCTTT
v_call: TRBV13; clone_size: -; d_call: TRBD2; j_call: TRBJ2-1; cdr3_aa: CASSASGLAGARQFF; cdr3_nt: TGTGCCAGCAGCGCCTCGGGACTAGCGGGAGCGCGACAGTTCTTC
v_call: TRBV7-9; clone_size: -; d_call: -; j_call: TRBJ2-7; cdr3_aa: CASSLARGGNYEQYF; cdr3_nt: TGTGCCAGCAGCTTAGCCCGGGGAGGCAACTACGAGCAGTACTTC
v_call: TRBV6-5; clone_size: -; d_call: -; j_call: TRBJ1-1; cdr3_aa: CASSYSGGDEAFF; cdr3_nt: TGTGCCAGCAGTTACTCGGGGGGAGATGAAGCTTTCTTT
v_call: TRBV6-1; clone_size: -; d_call: -; j_call: TRBJ2-1; cdr3_aa: CASSEGAGLNEQFF; cdr3_nt: TGTGCCAGCAGCGAAGGGGCAGGGTTGAATGAGCAGTTCTTC
v_call: TRBV7-9; clone_size: -; d_call: TRBD1; j_call: TRBJ1-2; cdr3_aa: CASSLETGGRGYTF; cdr3_nt: TGTGCCAGCAGCTTAGAGACAGGGGGAAGGGGCTACACCTTC
v_call: TRBV30; clone_size: -; d_call: -; j_call: TRBJ2-7; cdr3_aa: CAWSSAGTYEQYF; cdr3_nt: TGTGCCTGGAGTTCCGCAGGGACCTACGAGCAGTACTTC
v_call: TRBV5-1; clone_size: -; d_call: TRBD1; j_call: TRBJ1-1; cdr3_aa: CASVQGSGSYTEAFF; cdr3_nt: TGCGCCAGCGTACAGGGGTCAGGGTCCTACACTGAAGCTTTCTTT
v_call: TRBV27; clone_size: few; d_call: TRBD1; j_call: TRBJ2-7; cdr3_aa: CASSSRGQKYEQYF; cdr3_nt: TGTGCCAGCAGCAGCCGGGGACAGAAATACGAGCAGTACTTC
v_call: TRBV29-1; clone_size: few; d_call: -; j_call: TRBJ2-5; cdr3_aa: CSVEVSRAETQYF; cdr3_nt: TGCAGCGTTGAAGTTTCCAGGGCTGAGACCCAGTACTTC
v_call: TRBV27; clone_size: -; d_call: TRBD2; j_call: TRBJ2-1; cdr3_aa: CASSLYGGGYNEQFF; cdr3_nt: TGTGCCAGCAGTTTATATGGGGGGGGGTACAATGAGCAGTTCTTC
v_call: TRBV10-3; clone_size: few; d_call: TRBD2; j_call: TRBJ2-1; cdr3_aa: CAISGTSGRVRNEQFF; cdr3_nt: TGTGCCATCAGCGGGACTAGCGGGAGGGTTCGAAATGAGCAGTTCTTC
v_call: TRBV4-1; clone_size: few; d_call: -; j_call: TRBJ1-1; cdr3_aa: CASSQPPGTYMNTEAFF; cdr3_nt: TGCGCCAGCAGCCAACCACCGGGGACTTACATGAACACTGAAGCTTTCTTT
v_call: TRBV29-1; clone_size: -; d_call: -; j_call: TRBJ2-2; cdr3_aa: CSVYNFGTGELFF; cdr3_nt: TGCAGCGTGTATAATTTCGGCACCGGGGAGCTGTTTTTT
v_call: TRBV6-6; clone_size: -; d_call: -; j_call: TRBJ2-1; cdr3_aa: CASSYSGVSLNEQFF; cdr3_nt: TGTGCCAGCAGTTACTCGGGCGTATCCCTCAATGAGCAGTTCTTC
v_call: TRBV5-6; clone_size: -; d_call: -; j_call: TRBJ1-2; cdr3_aa: CASSLYGQGGGYTF; cdr3_nt: TGTGCCAGCAGCTTGTACGGGCAGGGAGGAGGCTACACCTTC
v_call: TRBV6-1; clone_size: -; d_call: TRBD2; j_call: TRBJ2-4; cdr3_aa: CASSEGSGGRGFRAKNIQYF; cdr3_nt: TGTGCCAGCAGTGAAGGGTCCGGCGGGAGGGGGTTTCGAGCCAAAAACATTCAGTACTTC
v_call: TRBV7-9; clone_size: -; d_call: -; j_call: TRBJ1-5; cdr3_aa: CASSNDWGNQPQHF; cdr3_nt: TGTGCCAGCAGCAATGACTGGGGCAATCAGCCCCAGCATTTT
v_call: TRBV27; clone_size: -; d_call: -; j_call: TRBJ2-2; cdr3_aa: CASSLFSTGELFF; cdr3_nt: TGTGCCAGCAGTTTATTCAGCACCGGGGAGCTGTTTTTT
v_call: TRBV19; clone_size: -; d_call: TRBD1; j_call: TRBJ2-5; cdr3_aa: CASSIFQGAGQETQYF; cdr3_nt: TGTGCCAGTAGTATTTTTCAGGGGGCCGGCCAAGAGACCCAGTACTTC
v_call: TRBV28; clone_size: once; d_call: -; j_call: TRBJ2-7; cdr3_aa: CASMSTGSGTPYEQYF; cdr3_nt: TGTGCCAGCATGTCAACAGGGTCAGGGACCCCCTACGAGCAGTACTTC
v_call: TRBV5-1; clone_size: once; d_call: TRBD2; j_call: TRBJ2-7; cdr3_aa: CASRTGTSGTSYEQYF; cdr3_nt: TGCGCCAGCAGGACCGGGACTAGCGGGACGTCCTACGAGCAGTACTTC
v_call: TRBV19; clone_size: -; d_call: -; j_call: TRBJ1-2; cdr3_aa: CASSTRVFGYTF; cdr3_nt: TGTGCCAGTAGTACCAGGGTTTTTGGCTACACCTTC
v_call: TRBV2; clone_size: -; d_call: -; j_call: TRBJ1-5; cdr3_aa: CASSEGGGYQPQHF; cdr3_nt: TGTGCCAGCAGTGAAGGGGGGGGGTATCAGCCCCAGCATTTT
v_call: TRBV28; clone_size: few; d_call: TRBD2; j_call: TRBJ2-5; cdr3_aa: CASRTSGQETQYF; cdr3_nt: TGTGCCAGTAGGACTAGCGGACAAGAGACCCAGTACTTC
v_call: TRBV5-1; clone_size: -; d_call: -; j_call: TRBJ2-3; cdr3_aa: CASSLGAGSTDTQYF; cdr3_nt: TGCGCCAGCAGCTTAGGGGCGGGGAGCACAGATACGCAGTATTTT
v_call: TRBV2; clone_size: -; d_call: TRBD1; j_call: TRBJ2-7; cdr3_aa: CASIQGTGDEQYF; cdr3_nt: TGTGCCAGCATCCAAGGGACAGGGGACGAGCAGTACTTC
v_call: TRBV5-4; clone_size: -; d_call: TRBD1; j_call: TRBJ2-4; cdr3_aa: CASTNSDRVKNIQYF; cdr3_nt: TGTGCCAGCACCAACAGCGACAGGGTCAAAAACATTCAGTACTTC
v_call: TRBV4-1; clone_size: -; d_call: TRBD1; j_call: TRBJ1-1; cdr3_aa: CASSQEGGGRFNTGAFF; cdr3_nt: TGCGCCAGCAGCCAAGAAGGGGGCGGGCGATTCAACACTGGAGCTTTCTTT
v_call: TRBV6-1; clone_size: -; d_call: TRBD2; j_call: TRBJ2-1; cdr3_aa: CASSELAGGPSSYNEQFF; cdr3_nt: TGTGCCAGCAGTGAACTAGCGGGGGGACCGAGCTCCTACAATGAGCAGTTCTTC
v_call: TRBV5-1; clone_size: -; d_call: TRBD2; j_call: TRBJ2-7; cdr3_aa: CASSLGLASTYEQYF; cdr3_nt: TGCGCCAGCAGCTTGGGACTAGCGTCAACCTACGAGCAGTACTTC
v_call: TRBV5-8; clone_size: few; d_call: -; j_call: TRBJ2-5; cdr3_aa: CASSLAREKTQYF; cdr3_nt: TGTGCCAGCAGCTTGGCCAGGGAAAAGACCCAGTACTTC
v_call: TRBV4-1; clone_size: once; d_call: TRBD2; j_call: TRBJ2-1; cdr3_aa: CASSQLGWRTRLVTEQFF; cdr3_nt: TGCGCCAGCAGCCAATTAGGTTGGAGGACTAGGTTGGTCACTGAGCAGTTCTTC
v_call: TRBV27; clone_size: -; d_call: -; j_call: TRBJ2-1; cdr3_aa: CASSFRWRGGTDYNEQFF; cdr3_nt: TGTGCCAGCAGTTTTCGGTGGAGGGGGGGAACGGACTACAATGAGCAGTTCTTC
v_call: TRBV30; clone_size: -; d_call: -; j_call: TRBJ1-2; cdr3_aa: CAWRMEGYGYTF; cdr3_nt: TGTGCCTGGAGGATGGAGGGCTATGGCTACACCTTC
v_call: TRBV5-1; clone_size: -; d_call: -; j_call: TRBJ2-1; cdr3_aa: CASSPGNSYNEQFF; cdr3_nt: TGCGCCAGCAGCCCAGGAAATTCCTACAATGAGCAGTTCTTC
v_call: TRBV6-1; clone_size: -; d_call: TRBD2; j_call: TRBJ2-1; cdr3_aa: CASSERASGYYNEQFF; cdr3_nt: TGTGCCAGCAGTGAACGGGCTAGCGGATACTACAATGAGCAGTTCTTC
v_call: TRBV7-3; clone_size: -; d_call: -; j_call: TRBJ2-2; cdr3_aa: CASSLTANTGELFF; cdr3_nt: TGTGCCAGCAGCTTGACAGCTAACACCGGGGAGCTGTTTTTT
v_call: TRBV5-1; clone_size: -; d_call: TRBD1; j_call: TRBJ2-5; cdr3_aa: CASSLQGAQETQYF; cdr3_nt: TGCGCCAGCAGCTTGCAGGGGGCGCAGGAGACCCAGTACTTC
v_call: TRBV6-5; clone_size: -; d_call: -; j_call: TRBJ1-2; cdr3_aa: CASSSPRNYGYTF; cdr3_nt: TGTGCCAGCTCAAGCCCCAGGAACTATGGCTACACCTTC
v_call: TRBV5-1; clone_size: few; d_call: -; j_call: TRBJ1-1; cdr3_aa: CASSRDLMNTEAFF; cdr3_nt: TGCGCCAGCAGCCGGGACTTAATGAACACTGAAGCTTTCTTT
v_call: TRBV7-9; clone_size: -; d_call: -; j_call: TRBJ2-7; cdr3_aa: CASSPPSYEQYF; cdr3_nt: TGTGCCAGCAGCCCTCCTTCCTACGAGCAGTACTTC
v_call: TRBV5-6; clone_size: once; d_call: TRBD2; j_call: TRBJ2-7; cdr3_aa: CASSLEGWDYLTYEQYF; cdr3_nt: TGTGCCAGCAGCCTCGAAGGATGGGACTATTTAACCTACGAGCAGTACTTC
v_call: TRBV30; clone_size: -; d_call: -; j_call: TRBJ1-1; cdr3_aa: CAWSVLGGGNTEAFF; cdr3_nt: TGTGCCTGGAGTGTACTGGGAGGGGGGAACACTGAAGCTTTCTTT
v_call: TRBV9; clone_size: -; d_call: -; j_call: TRBJ2-3; cdr3_aa: CASSGARRSGPDTQYF; cdr3_nt: TGTGCCAGCAGCGGCGCCCGTAGAAGTGGTCCAGATACGCAGTATTTT
v_call: TRBV4-2; clone_size: -; d_call: -; j_call: TRBJ1-1; cdr3_aa: CASSLAMAGNTEAFF; cdr3_nt: TGTGCCAGCAGCCTCGCCATGGCTGGGAACACTGAAGCTTTCTTT